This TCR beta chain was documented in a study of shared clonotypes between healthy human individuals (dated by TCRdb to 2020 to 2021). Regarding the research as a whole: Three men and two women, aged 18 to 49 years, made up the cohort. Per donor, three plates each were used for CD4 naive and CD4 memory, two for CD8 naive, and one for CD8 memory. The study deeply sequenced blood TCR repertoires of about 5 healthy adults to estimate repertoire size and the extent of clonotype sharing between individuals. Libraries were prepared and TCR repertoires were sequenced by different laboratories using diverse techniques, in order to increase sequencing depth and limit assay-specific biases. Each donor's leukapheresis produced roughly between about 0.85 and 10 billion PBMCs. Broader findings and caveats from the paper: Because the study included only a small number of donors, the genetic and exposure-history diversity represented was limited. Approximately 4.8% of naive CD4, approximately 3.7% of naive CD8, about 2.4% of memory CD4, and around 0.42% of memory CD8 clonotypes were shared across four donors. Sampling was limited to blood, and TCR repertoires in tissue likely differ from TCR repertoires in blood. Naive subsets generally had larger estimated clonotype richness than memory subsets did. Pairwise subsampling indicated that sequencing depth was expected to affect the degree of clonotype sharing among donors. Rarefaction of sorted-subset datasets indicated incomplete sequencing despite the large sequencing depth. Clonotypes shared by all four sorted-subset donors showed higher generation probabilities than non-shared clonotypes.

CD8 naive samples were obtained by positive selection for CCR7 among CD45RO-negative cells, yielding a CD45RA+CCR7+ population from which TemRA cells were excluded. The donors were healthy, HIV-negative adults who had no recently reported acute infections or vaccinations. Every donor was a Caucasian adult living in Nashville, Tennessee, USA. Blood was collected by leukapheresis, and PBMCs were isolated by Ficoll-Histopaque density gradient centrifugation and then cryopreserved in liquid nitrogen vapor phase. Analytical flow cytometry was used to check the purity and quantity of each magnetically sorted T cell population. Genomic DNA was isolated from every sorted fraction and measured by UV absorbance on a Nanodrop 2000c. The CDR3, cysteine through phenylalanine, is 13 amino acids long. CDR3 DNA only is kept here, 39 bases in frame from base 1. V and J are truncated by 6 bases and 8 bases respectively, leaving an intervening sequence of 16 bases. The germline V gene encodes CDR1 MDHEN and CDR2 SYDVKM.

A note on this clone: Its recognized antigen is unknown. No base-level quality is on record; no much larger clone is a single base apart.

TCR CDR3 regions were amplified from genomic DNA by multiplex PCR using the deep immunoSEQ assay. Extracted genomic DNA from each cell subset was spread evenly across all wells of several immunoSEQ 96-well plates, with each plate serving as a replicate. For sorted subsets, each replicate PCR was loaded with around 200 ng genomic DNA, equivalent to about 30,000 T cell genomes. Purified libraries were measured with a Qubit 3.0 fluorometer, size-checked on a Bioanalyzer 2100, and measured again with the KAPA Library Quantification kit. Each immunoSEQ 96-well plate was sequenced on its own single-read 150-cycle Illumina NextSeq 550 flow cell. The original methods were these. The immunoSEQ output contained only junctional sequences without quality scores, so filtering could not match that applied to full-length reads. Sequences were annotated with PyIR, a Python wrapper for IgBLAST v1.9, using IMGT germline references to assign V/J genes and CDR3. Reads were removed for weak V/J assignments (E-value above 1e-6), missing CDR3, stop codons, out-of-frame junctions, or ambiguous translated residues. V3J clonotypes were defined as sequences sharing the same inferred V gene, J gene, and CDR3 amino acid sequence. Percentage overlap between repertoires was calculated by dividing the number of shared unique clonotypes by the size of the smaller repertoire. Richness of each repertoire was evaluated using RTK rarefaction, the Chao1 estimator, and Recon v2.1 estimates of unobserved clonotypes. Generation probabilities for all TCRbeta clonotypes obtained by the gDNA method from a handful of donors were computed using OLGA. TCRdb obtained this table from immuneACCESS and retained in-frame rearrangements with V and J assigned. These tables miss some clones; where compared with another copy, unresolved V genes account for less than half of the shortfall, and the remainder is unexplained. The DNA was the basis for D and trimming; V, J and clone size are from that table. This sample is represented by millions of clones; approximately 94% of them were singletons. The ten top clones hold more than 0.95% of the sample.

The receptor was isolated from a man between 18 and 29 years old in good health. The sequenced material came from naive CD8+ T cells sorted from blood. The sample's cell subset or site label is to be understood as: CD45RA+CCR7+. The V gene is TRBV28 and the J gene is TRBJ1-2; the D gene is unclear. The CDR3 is CASSPTEREGYTF. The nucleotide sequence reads TGTGCCAGCAGCCCTACAGAAAGGGAAGGCTACACCTTC.